Listed below are T cell receptor beta chains from one sample, sequenced in a study of lymphopenia after photon versus proton radiotherapy. Method: immunoSEQ multiplex PCR; TCRdb's copy keeps in-frame clones and lacks some. The top ten hold roughly 18% of the sample, which has approximately 24,000 clones, about 91% seen once. Here the sequenced sample was peripheral blood, taken from a patient treated with photon-based radiotherapy. Receptor source: a man in his fifties with gastric cancer. The CDR3 runs from the conserved cysteine through the conserved F or W. The D gene is left open where the match is weak. Clone size is shown for a subset of rows, as once, few, many or a class of expanded clone.

CDR3 length | clone size | D gene | J gene | V gene | CDR3 DNA | CDR3 protein
13 | once | TRBD2 | TRBJ2-3 | TRBV6-4 | TGTGCCAGCAGCCGGGGGGACACAGATACGCAGTATTTT | CASSRGDTDTQYF
15 | NA | NA | TRBJ2-1 | TRBV6-1 | TGTGCCAGCAGTGCAAAACAGGGTACCTACAATGAGCAGTTCTTC | CASSAKQGTYNEQFF
12 | NA | NA | TRBJ1-6 | TRBV6-1 | TGTGCCAGCGCGGACCATAATTCACCCCTCCACTTT | CASADHNSPLHF
20 | NA | TRBD1 | TRBJ2-2 | TRBV30 | TGTGCCTGGAGTCCCATGACCCGGGACAGGGGGCGATTTGGCACCGGGGAGCTGTTTTTT | CAWSPMTRDRGRFGTGELFF
14 | NA | TRBD1 | TRBJ1-5 | TRBV27 | TGTGCCAGCAGCTTAAACAGGGGGCGGAAGCCCCAGCATTTT | CASSLNRGRKPQHF
14 | NA | NA | TRBJ1-3 | TRBV15 | TGTGCCACCAGCAGAGACTTTACGGGAAACACCATATATTTT | CATSRDFTGNTIYF
13 | NA | NA | TRBJ1-2 | TRBV19 | TGTGCCAGTAGTCTCGAACCTAACTATGGCTACACCTTC | CASSLEPNYGYTF
15 | NA | TRBD1 | TRBJ1-1 | TRBV5-1 | TGCGCCAGCAGCTTGGAGTGGACAGGGGACACTGAAGCTTTCTTT | CASSLEWTGDTEAFF
13 | NA | NA | TRBJ2-2 | TRBV19 | TGTGCCAGCCGGGGACTCATCACCGGGGAGCTGTTTTTT | CASRGLITGELFF
13 | NA | NA | TRBJ1-1 | TRBV7-6 | TGTGCCAGCAGCTTACTGGGGAACACTGAAGCTTTCTTT | CASSLLGNTEAFF
15 | NA | NA | TRBJ2-1 | TRBV25-1 | TGTGCCAGCAGTGAAAGGCCACACGCCGACAATGAGCAGTTCTTC | CASSERPHADNEQFF
14 | NA | NA | TRBJ2-7 | TRBV11-2 | TGTGCCAGCAGCTTGCAGGTCCTTACCTACGAGCAGTACTTC | CASSLQVLTYEQYF
15 | NA | TRBD2 | TRBJ2-3 | TRBV5-4 | TGTGCCAGCAGCTTATGGAAGAGCGGGGGAAGTACGCAGTATTTT | CASSLWKSGGSTQYF
13 | once | NA | TRBJ1-1 | TRBV9 | TGTGCCAGCAGCGTAGGTCCGGGACGTATAGCTTTCTTT | CASSVGPGRIAFF
16 | NA | NA | TRBJ2-3 | TRBV1 | TGCACCAGCAGCCAAGATTCTGGACTAGCGCCATATACGCAGTATTTT | CTSSQDSGLAPYTQYF
14 | NA | NA | TRBJ2-2 | TRBV6-5 | TGTGCCAGCAGTACCACGACAGACACCGGGGAGCTGTTTTTT | CASSTTTDTGELFF
14 | few | NA | TRBJ1-6 | TRBV18 | TGTGCCAGCTCACTAGTTCTCGGGGATTCACCCCTCCACTTT | CASSLVLGDSPLHF
15 | few | NA | TRBJ1-1 | TRBV11-2 | TGTGCCAGCAGCTTAGCGGCAGGCTATAACACTGAAGCTTTCTTT | CASSLAAGYNTEAFF
15 | NA | TRBD1 | TRBJ1-6 | TRBV27 | TGTGCCAGCAGGGACAGGGCGGACTATAATTCACCCCTCCACTTT | CASRDRADYNSPLHF
14 | NA | TRBD1 | TRBJ1-2 | TRBV19 | TGTGCCAGTAGTACGGGACAGGGCCACTATGGCTACACCTTC | CASSTGQGHYGYTF
16 | NA | NA | TRBJ2-5 | TRBV18 | TGTGCCAGCTCACCACGCCTTAGACAGGGAGGGGAGACCCAGTACTTC | CASSPRLRQGGETQYF
14 | NA | NA | TRBJ1-1 | TRBV11-2 | TGTGCCAGCAGCTTAGTCGGACAGACGTACCAAGCTTTCTTT | CASSLVGQTYQAFF
12 | NA | NA | TRBJ2-2 | TRBV7-3 | TGTGCCAGCAGCTCACCCACCGGGGAGCTGTTTTTT | CASSSPTGELFF
18 | NA | NA | TRBJ2-1 | TRBV1 | TGCACCAGAAAGCCCGGGACTAGCGGGGGGGCCCAGGACAATGAGCAGTTCTTC | CTRKPGTSGGAQDNEQFF
16 | NA | NA | TRBJ2-3 | TRBV11-3 | TGTGCCAGCAGCTCCGGCTTTCCCGGGGGAACAGATACGCAGTATTTT | CASSSGFPGGTDTQYF
15 | NA | TRBD2 | TRBJ2-1 | TRBV30 | TGTGCCTGGAGTGAAGGGACTAGCTCCTACAATGAGCAGTTCTTC | CAWSEGTSSYNEQFF
16 | NA | TRBD1 | TRBJ1-3 | TRBV7-2 | TGTGCCAGCAGCGCGGACAGGGGGGACTCTGGAAACACCATATATTTT | CASSADRGDSGNTIYF
11 | NA | NA | TRBJ2-7 | TRBV29-1 | TGCAGCGTCACGAGACAGTACGAGCAGTACTTC | CSVTRQYEQYF
15 | NA | NA | TRBJ2-3 | TRBV6-5 | TGTGCCAGCAGTCCTGGGCCATACCCCGCAGATACGCAGTATTTT | CASSPGPYPADTQYF
15 | NA | NA | TRBJ2-2 | TRBV11-2 | TGTGCCAGCAGCTTACAGCAGGGGAGGTCCGGGGAGCTGTTTTTT | CASSLQQGRSGELFF
16 | NA | NA | TRBJ1-6 | TRBV5-6 | TGTGCCAGCAGCCCGGACGGGACTTTCTATAATTCACCCCTCCACTTT | CASSPDGTFYNSPLHF
17 | NA | TRBD2 | TRBJ2-1 | TRBV4-1 | TGCGCCAGCAGCCAAGGTCCTAGCGGGGGGGTATACAATGAGCAGTTCTTC | CASSQGPSGGVYNEQFF
14 | once | TRBD1 | TRBJ1-6 | TRBV19 | TGTGCCAGTAGTTCCGGGACAGGGACTTCACCCCTCCACTTT | CASSSGTGTSPLHF
15 | NA | NA | TRBJ1-2 | TRBV14 | TGTGCCAGCAGCCAAAACGTAGGGCCCTTCGTGGGCTACACCTTC | CASSQNVGPFVGYTF
15 | NA | TRBD2 | TRBJ2-2 | TRBV7-6 | TGTGCCAGCAGCTTGGGGACTAGCGGTTCCGGGGAGCTGTTTTTT | CASSLGTSGSGELFF
16 | NA | NA | TRBJ2-1 | TRBV7-6 | TGTGCCAGCAGCTTAGGGTCGAAGGTGGTCTACAATGAGCAGTTCTTC | CASSLGSKVVYNEQFF